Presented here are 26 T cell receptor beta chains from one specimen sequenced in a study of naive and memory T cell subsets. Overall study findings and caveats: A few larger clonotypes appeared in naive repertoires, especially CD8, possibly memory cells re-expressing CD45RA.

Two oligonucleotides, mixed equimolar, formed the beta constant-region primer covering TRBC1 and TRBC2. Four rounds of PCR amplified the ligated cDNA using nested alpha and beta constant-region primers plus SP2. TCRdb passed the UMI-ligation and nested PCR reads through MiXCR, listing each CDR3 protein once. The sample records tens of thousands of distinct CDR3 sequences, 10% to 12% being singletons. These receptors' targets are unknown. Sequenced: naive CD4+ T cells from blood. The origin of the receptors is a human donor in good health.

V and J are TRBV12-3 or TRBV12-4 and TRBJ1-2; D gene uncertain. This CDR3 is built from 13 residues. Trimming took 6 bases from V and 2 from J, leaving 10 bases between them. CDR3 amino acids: CASRVDQNYGYTF. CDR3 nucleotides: TGTGCCAGCAGGGTCGATCAGAACTATGGCTACACCTTC.

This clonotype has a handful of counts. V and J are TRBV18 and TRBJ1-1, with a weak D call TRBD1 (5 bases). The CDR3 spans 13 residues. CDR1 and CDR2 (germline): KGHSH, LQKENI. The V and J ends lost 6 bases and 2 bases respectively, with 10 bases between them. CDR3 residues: CASSQTENTEAFF. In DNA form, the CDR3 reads TGTGCCAGCTCGCAGACAGAAAACACTGAAGCTTTCTTT.

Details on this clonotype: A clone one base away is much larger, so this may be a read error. The CDR3 sequence: CASSLRPGPRPDTQYF. CDR3 in DNA: TGTGCCAGCAGCCTCCGACCCGGGCCGCGGCCAGATACGCAGTATTTT. The chain carries TRBV3-1 and TRBJ2-3; D is unresolved. Per the germline V gene, CDR1 is LGHDT and CDR2 is YNNKEL (reference sequence). V lost 4 bases and J lost 4, with 18 bases in between. The CDR3 consists of 16 residues.

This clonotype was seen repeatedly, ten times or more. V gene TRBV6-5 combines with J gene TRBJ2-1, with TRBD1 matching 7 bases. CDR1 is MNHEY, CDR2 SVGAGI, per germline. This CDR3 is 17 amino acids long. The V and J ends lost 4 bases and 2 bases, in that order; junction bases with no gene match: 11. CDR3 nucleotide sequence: TGTGCCAGCAGTTCTGACAGGACAGGCAAAGCCTACAATGAGCAGTTCTTC. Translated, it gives CASSSDRTGKAYNEQFF.

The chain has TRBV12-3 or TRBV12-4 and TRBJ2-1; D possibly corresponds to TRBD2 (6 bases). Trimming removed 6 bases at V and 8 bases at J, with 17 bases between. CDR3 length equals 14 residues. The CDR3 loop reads CASRRAGMIDEQFF. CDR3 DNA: TGTGCCAGCAGGAGGGCGGGAATGATCGATGAGCAGTTCTTC.

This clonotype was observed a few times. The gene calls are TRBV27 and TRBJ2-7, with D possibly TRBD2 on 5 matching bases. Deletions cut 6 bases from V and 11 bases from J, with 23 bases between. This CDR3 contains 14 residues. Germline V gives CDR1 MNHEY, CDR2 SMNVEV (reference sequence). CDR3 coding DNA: TGTGCCAGCAGCCGACGTCCGGAGTTTTTCGGGGAGTACTTC. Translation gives CASSRRPEFFGEYF.

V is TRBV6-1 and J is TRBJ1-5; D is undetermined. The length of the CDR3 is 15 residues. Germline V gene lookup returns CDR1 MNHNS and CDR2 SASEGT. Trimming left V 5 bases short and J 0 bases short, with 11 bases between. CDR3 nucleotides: TGTGCCAGCAGTAATTCCCAATATAGCAATCAGCCCCAGCATTTT. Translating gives CASSNSQYSNQPQHF.

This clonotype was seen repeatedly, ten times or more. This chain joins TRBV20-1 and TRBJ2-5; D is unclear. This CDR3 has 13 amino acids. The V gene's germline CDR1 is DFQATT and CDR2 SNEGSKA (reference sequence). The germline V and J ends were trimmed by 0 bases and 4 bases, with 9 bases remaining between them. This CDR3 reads CSAREGRRETQYF. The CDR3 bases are TGCAGTGCTAGAGAGGGCAGGAGAGAGACCCAGTACTTC.

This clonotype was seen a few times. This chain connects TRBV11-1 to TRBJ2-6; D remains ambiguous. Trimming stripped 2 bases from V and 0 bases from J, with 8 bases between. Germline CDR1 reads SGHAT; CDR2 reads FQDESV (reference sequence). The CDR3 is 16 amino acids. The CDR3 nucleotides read TGTGCCAGCAGCTTAATAGCTCTCTCTGGGGCCAACGTCCTGACTTTC. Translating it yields CASSLIALSGANVLTF.

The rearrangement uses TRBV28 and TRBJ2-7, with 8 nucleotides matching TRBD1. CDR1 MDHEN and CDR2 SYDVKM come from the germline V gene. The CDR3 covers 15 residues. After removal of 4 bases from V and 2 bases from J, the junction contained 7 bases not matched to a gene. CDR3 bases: TGTGCCAGCAGTTCTCCGGGACAGGACCCCTACGAGCAGTACTTC. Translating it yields CASSSPGQDPYEQYF.

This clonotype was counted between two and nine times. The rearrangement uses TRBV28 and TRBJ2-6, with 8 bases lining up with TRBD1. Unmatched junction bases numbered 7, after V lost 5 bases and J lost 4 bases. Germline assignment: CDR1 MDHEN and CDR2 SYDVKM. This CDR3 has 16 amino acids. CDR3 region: CASSPQGAEGANVLTF. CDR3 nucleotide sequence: TGTGCCAGCAGTCCCCAGGGGGCGGAGGGGGCCAACGTCCTGACTTTC.

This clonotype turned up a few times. In DNA form, the CDR3 reads TGTGCCAGCAGCCCCGGAAGGACTGAAGCTTTCTTT. Its protein is CASSPGRTEAFF. The chain couples TRBV6-6 to TRBJ1-1; no reliable D call. CDR3 size: 12 residues. Germline CDR1 MNHNY, CDR2 SVGAGI (reference sequence). V was pared by 6 bases and J by 5 bases, with 10 bases between.

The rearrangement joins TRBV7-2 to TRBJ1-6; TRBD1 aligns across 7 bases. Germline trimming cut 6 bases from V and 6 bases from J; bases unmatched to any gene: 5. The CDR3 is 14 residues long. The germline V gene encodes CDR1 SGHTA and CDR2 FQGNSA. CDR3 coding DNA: TGTGCCAGCAGTTCCGGGACAGTTAATTCACCCCTCCACTTT. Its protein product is CASSSGTVNSPLHF.

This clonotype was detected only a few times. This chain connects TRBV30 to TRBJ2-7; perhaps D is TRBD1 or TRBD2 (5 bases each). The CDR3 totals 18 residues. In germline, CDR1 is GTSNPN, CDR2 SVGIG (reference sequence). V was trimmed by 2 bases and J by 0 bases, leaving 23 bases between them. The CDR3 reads CAWSPYLGTRRSSYEQYF. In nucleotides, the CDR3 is TGTGCCTGGAGTCCCTATCTCGGGACCCGGAGGAGCTCCTACGAGCAGTACTTC. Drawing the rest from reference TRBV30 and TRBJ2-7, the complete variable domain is SQTIHQWPATLVQPVGSPLSLECTVEGTSNPNLYWYRQAAGRGLQLLFYSVGIGQISSEVPQNLSASRPQDRQFILSSKKLLLSDSGFYLCAWSPYLGTRRSSYEQYFGPGTRLTVT.

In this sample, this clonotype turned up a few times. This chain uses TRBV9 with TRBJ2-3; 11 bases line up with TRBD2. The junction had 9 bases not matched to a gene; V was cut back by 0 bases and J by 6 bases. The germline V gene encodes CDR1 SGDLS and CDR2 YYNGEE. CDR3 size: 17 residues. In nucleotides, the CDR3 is TGTGCCAGCAGCGTAGCTACTAGCGGGAGCGGTCCGGATACGCAGTATTTT. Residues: CASSVATSGSGPDTQYF.

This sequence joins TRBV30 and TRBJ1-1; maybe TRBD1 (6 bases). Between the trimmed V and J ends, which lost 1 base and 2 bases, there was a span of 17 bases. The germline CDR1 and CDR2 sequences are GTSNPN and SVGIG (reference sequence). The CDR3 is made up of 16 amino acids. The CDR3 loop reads CAWSEQGRGFNTEAFF. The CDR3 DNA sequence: TGTGCCTGGAGTGAACAGGGAAGAGGGTTTAACACTGAAGCTTTCTTT.

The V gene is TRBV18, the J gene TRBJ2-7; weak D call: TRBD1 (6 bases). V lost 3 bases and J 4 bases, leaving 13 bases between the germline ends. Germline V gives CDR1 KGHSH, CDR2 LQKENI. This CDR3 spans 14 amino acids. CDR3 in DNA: TGTGCCAGCTCACCCCAGGGGACGGATTACGAGCAGTACTTC. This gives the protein CASSPQGTDYEQYF.

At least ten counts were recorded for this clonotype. DNA of the CDR3: TGTGCCACCAGTGATGGGACTAGGACAGATACGCAGTATTTT. Encoded protein: CATSDGTRTDTQYF. The chain joins TRBV24-1 to TRBJ2-3; TRBD2 agrees at 8 bases. The CDR3 sequence is 14 residues long. Germline V gene sequence: CDR1 KGHDR, CDR2 SFDVKD. V gave up 3 bases and J gave up 3 bases; unmatched junction bases: 1.

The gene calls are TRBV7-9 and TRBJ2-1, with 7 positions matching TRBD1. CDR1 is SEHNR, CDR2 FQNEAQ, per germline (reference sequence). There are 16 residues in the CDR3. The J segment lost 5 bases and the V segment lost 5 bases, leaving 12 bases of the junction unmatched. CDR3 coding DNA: TGTGCCAGCAGCAACCGCGACAGGGTTGGTGACAATGAGCAGTTCTTC. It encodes CASSNRDRVGDNEQFF.

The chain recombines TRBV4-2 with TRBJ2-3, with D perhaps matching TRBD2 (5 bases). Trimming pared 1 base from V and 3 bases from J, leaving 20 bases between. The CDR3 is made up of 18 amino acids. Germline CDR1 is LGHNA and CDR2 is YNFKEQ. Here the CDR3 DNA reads TGTGCCAGCAGCCAAGCAGCGGTGAGGTCCCGAGGTACAGATACGCAGTATTTT. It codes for CASSQAAVRSRGTDTQYF.

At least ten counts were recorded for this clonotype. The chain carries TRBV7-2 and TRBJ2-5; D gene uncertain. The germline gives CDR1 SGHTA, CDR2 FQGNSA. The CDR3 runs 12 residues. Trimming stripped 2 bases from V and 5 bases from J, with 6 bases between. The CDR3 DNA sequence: TGTGCCAGCAGCTTACGGCCCGAGACCCAGTACTTC. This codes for CASSLRPETQYF.

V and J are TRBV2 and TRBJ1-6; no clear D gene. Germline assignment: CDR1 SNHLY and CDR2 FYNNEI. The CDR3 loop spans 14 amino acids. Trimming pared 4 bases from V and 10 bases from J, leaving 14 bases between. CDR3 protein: CASSVENKGSPLHF. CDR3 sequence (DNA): TGTGCCAGCAGTGTCGAGAATAAGGGATCACCCCTCCACTTT.

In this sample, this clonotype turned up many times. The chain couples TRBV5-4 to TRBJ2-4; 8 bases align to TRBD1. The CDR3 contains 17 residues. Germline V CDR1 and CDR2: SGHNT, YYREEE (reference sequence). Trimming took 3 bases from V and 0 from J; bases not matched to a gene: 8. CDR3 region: CASSSGQGAVAKNIQYF. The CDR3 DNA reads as TGTGCCAGCAGCTCCGGTCAGGGGGCCGTAGCCAAAAACATTCAGTACTTC.

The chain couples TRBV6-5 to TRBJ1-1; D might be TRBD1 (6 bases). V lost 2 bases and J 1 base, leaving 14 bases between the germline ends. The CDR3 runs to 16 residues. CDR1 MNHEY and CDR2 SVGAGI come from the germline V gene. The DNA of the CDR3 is TGTGCCAGCAGTTACGGATTCGACAGGAGGAACACTGAAGCTTTCTTT. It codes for CASSYGFDRRNTEAFF.

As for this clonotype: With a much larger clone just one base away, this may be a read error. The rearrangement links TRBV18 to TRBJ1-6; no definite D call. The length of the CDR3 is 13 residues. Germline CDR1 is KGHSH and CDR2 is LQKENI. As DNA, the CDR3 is TGTGCCAGCTCACCTACTTCGAATTCATCCCTCCACTTT. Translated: CASSPTSNSSLHF.

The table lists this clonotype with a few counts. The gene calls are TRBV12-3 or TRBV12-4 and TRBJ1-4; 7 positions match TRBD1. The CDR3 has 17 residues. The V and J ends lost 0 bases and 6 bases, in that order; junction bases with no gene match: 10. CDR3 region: CASSLARGPRRDEKLFF. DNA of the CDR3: TGTGCCAGCAGTTTAGCGAGGGGGCCAAGACGCGATGAAAAACTGTTTTTT.